One sample yielded the 22 T cell receptor beta chains listed below, sequenced in a study of blood T cell repertoires in COVID-19. Generated by immunoSEQ multiplex PCR, the TCRdb table keeps only in-frame clones and is missing some. The repertoire has a few hundred thousand clones, approximately 84% of them found once; the top ten carry roughly 3.6%. Sequencing was done on a sample of PBMCs or T cells enriched from blood (not recorded which). Source of these receptors: a man between 45 and 60 years old who had recovered from COVID-19.

Regarding this clone: In the same sample, other DNA sequences code for this CDR3. V usage is TRBV9 and J usage is TRBJ2-1, with 9 bases aligning to TRBD2. Germline values: CDR1 SGDLS, CDR2 YYNGEE. The CDR3 contains 15 residues. The trim removed 1 base at V and 1 base at J, leaving 0 bases unmatched. The CDR3 protein is CASSVSGGSYNEQFF. CDR3 DNA: TGTGCCAGCAGCGTAAGCGGGGGGTCCTACAATGAGCAGTTCTTC.

The V call is TRBV6-1, the J call TRBJ1-2; 8 bases match TRBD1. Germline V gene data show CDR1 as MNHNS and CDR2 as SASEGT. V trimming: 4 bases; J trimming: 5 bases; junction bases outside the gene matches: 15. This CDR3 contains 17 residues. CDR3 loop: CASSAQPPGGSRYGYTF. The CDR3 DNA sequence: TGTGCCAGCAGTGCGCAACCCCCAGGGGGCTCTAGGTATGGCTACACCTTC.

The rearrangement links TRBV5-6 to TRBJ1-2; the D gene is possibly TRBD1 (6 bases). The CDR3 covers 16 residues. Per germline, CDR1 SGHDT and CDR2 YYEEEE. Trimming left V 0 bases short and J 8 bases short, with 20 bases between. CDR3 in amino acids: CASSLEMWSDRQGYTF. CDR3 bases: TGTGCCAGCAGCTTGGAAATGTGGTCGGACAGACAAGGCTACACCTTC.

V usage is TRBV9 and J usage is TRBJ2-1; 11 bases are shared with TRBD2. CDR1 and CDR2 (germline): SGDLS, YYNGEE. V dropped 0 bases and J dropped 7; count of bases not matched to a gene: 3. The CDR3 length is 15 residues. The CDR3 spells CASSVVLAGVNEQFF. The CDR3 DNA follows: TGTGCCAGCAGCGTAGTACTAGCGGGGGTAAATGAGCAGTTCTTC. Based on the CDR3 plus reference TRBV9 and TRBJ2-1, the full variable domain is DSGVTQTPKHLITATGQRVTLRCSPRSGDLSVYWYQQSLDQGLQFLIQYYNGEERAKGNILERFSAQQFPDLHSELNLSSLELGDSALYFCASSVVLAGVNEQFFGPGTRLTVL.

The rearrangement joins TRBV27 to TRBJ2-7; 7 bases are a match to TRBD1. The CDR3 covers 15 residues. Losses at the gene ends were 1 base for V and 2 bases for J; bases not matched to a gene: 5. The germline V gene encodes CDR1 MNHEY and CDR2 SMNVEV (reference sequence). CDR3 sequence (DNA): TGTGCCAGCAGTTTATACGGGACAGCGCCCTACGAGCAGTACTTC. Translated: CASSLYGTAPYEQYF.

The CDR3 region has the DNA TGTGCCAGCAGAGACAGGCGAGTTTCCTACGAGCAGTACTTC. Its translation is CASRDRRVSYEQYF. The gene calls are TRBV28 and TRBJ2-7; D perhaps matches TRBD1 (6 bases). Germline CDR1 and CDR2: MDHEN and SYDVKM. There are 14 residues in the CDR3. Trimming took off 6 bases at V and 1 base at J, with 13 bases between the two ends. The full variable domain, rest sourced from reference TRBV28 and TRBJ2-7, is DVKVTQSSRYLVKRTGEKVFLECVQDMDHENMFWYRQDPGLGLRLIYFSYDVKMKEKGDIPEGYSVSREKKERFSLILESASTNQTSMYLCASRDRRVSYEQYFGPGTRLTVT.

The V call is TRBV15, the J call TRBJ1-3; D not certain. Trimming took 3 bases from V and 0 from J, leaving 6 bases between them. CDR3 length equals 14 residues. Germline loops: CDR1 LNHNV, CDR2 YYDKDF (reference sequence). The CDR3 loop reads CATSRQSSGNTIYF. DNA of the CDR3: TGTGCCACCAGCAGGCAGTCCTCTGGAAACACCATATATTTT.

The chain has TRBV7-9 and TRBJ2-2; tentatively, D is TRBD2 (5 bases). Germline V gene lookup returns CDR1 SEHNR and CDR2 FQNEAQ (reference sequence). This CDR3 spans 14 amino acids. V dropped 5 bases and J dropped 1 base, with 8 bases sitting between them. The CDR3 sequence is CASSQAGNTGELFF. The CDR3, as DNA: TGTGCCAGCAGCCAGGCGGGGAACACCGGGGAGCTGTTTTTT.

The chain is built from TRBV5-6 and TRBJ1-2; a weak D match, TRBD1 (5 bases). Germline values: CDR1 SGHDT, CDR2 YYEEEE. Trimming cost V 0 bases and J 5 bases, with 20 bases left between them. The CDR3 has 17 residues. The CDR3 DNA is TGTGCCAGCAGCTTGGGAGGAGGGGCCGCCGGAATATATGGCTACACCTTC. Protein sequence: CASSLGGGAAGIYGYTF. The whole variable domain, filled in from reference TRBV5-6 and TRBJ1-2, reads DAGVTQSPTHLIKTRGQQVTLRCSPKSGHDTVSWYQQALGQGPQFIFQYYEEEERQRGNFPDRFSGHQFPNYSSELNVNALLLGDSALYLCASSLGGGAAGIYGYTFGSGTRLTVV.

V is TRBV12-3 or TRBV12-4 and J is TRBJ1-5; the D is unclear. The V end lost 4 bases, the J end lost 5 bases, and 6 bases lay between the germline ends. This CDR3 has 12 residues. This chain's CDR3 is CASSSNYQPQHF. CDR3 nucleotides: TGTGCCAGCAGTTCAAATTATCAGCCCCAGCATTTT.

This rearrangement joins TRBV5-4 to TRBJ1-4, with 8 positions matching TRBD1. V trimming: 0 bases; J trimming: 3 bases; junction bases outside the gene matches: 1. The germline gives CDR1 SGHNT, CDR2 YYREEE (reference sequence). This CDR3 region has 15 residues. This CDR3 is CASSLVTGANEKLFF. Written as DNA, the CDR3 is TGTGCCAGCAGCTTGGTGACAGGGGCTAATGAAAAACTGTTTTTT.

The rearrangement uses TRBV28 and TRBJ2-3; 12 bases align to TRBD2. After removal of 4 bases from V and 10 bases from J, the junction contained 12 bases not matched to a gene. Germline V gene sequence: CDR1 MDHEN, CDR2 SYDVKM. CDR3 length: 16 amino acids. CDR3 bases: TGTGCCAGCAGTTCTCAGACTAGCGGGAGAGAAAGGGCGCAGTATTTT. It yields the protein CASSSQTSGRERAQYF.

The V gene is TRBV7-2, the J gene TRBJ2-5, with a tentative D call TRBD1 (7 bases). V lost 6 bases and J lost 5, with 16 bases in between. CDR1 is SGHTA and CDR2 is FQGNSA in the germline V gene. There are 14 residues in the CDR3. The CDR3 region has the DNA TGTGCCAGCAGTAAAAGGGCAGGGGGGGAGACCCAGTACTTC. Its translation: CASSKRAGGETQYF.

This sequence joins TRBV30 and TRBJ2-3; 8 nucleotides align to TRBD2. Germline V gene data show CDR1 as GTSNPN and CDR2 as SVGIG (reference sequence). The CDR3 consists of 13 residues. The trim removed 3 bases at V and 3 bases at J, leaving 2 bases unmatched. The CDR3 DNA reads TGTGCCTGGAGCGGGGGGGCAACAGATACGCAGTATTTT. Amino acids: CAWSGGATDTQYF.

J is TRBJ2-7 and V is TRBV5-1; D uncertain. V was trimmed by 0 bases and J by 5 bases, leaving 12 bases between them. Germline V gives CDR1 SGHRS, CDR2 YFSETQ. The CDR3 covers 14 residues. The chain's CDR3 is CASSLERLIHEQYF. The CDR3 DNA sequence: TGCGCCAGCAGCTTGGAGAGGCTCATCCACGAGCAGTACTTC.

This chain links TRBV5-5 with TRBJ2-2, with 13 bases fitting TRBD2. After removal of 3 bases from V and 5 bases from J, the junction contained 1 base not matched to a gene. In germline, CDR1 is SGHKS, CDR2 YYEKEE (reference sequence). The length of the CDR3 is 15 residues. CDR3 coding DNA: TGTGCCAGCAGCTCACTAGCGGGGGGGACCGGGGAGCTGTTTTTT. It encodes CASSSLAGGTGELFF.

V usage is TRBV5-8 and J usage is TRBJ2-7, with D unclear. V lost 0 bases, J lost 2 bases, and 6 bases lay in between. There are 13 residues in the CDR3. The germline gives CDR1 SGHTS, CDR2 YDEGEE. The CDR3: CASSLGAPYEQYF. CDR3 in DNA: TGTGCCAGCAGCTTGGGGGCACCCTACGAGCAGTACTTC.

V and J are TRBV4-3 and TRBJ1-5, with 8 bases aligning to TRBD1. V lost 4 bases, J lost 8 bases, and 7 bases stayed unmatched. Germline-derived CDR1 and CDR2 are LGHNA and YSLEER. This CDR3 has 14 amino acids. Here the CDR3 reads CASSRGQGREPQHF. The CDR3 nucleotides are TGCGCCAGCAGCCGAGGACAGGGCAGGGAGCCCCAGCATTTT.

The rearrangement links TRBV30 to TRBJ1-5; no definite D call. The CDR3 is 13 residues long. Germline V gives CDR1 GTSNPN, CDR2 SVGIG (reference sequence). V was shortened by 3 bases and J by 3 bases, with 9 bases between the two germline ends. The CDR3 loop reads CAWSPADNQPQHF. As DNA, the CDR3 is TGTGCCTGGAGCCCCGCGGACAATCAGCCCCAGCATTTT.

This sequence joins TRBV24-1 and TRBJ2-1, with 8 bases that match TRBD1. CDR1 is KGHDR, CDR2 SFDVKD, per germline. V shed 4 bases and J 3 bases; nucleotides not matched to a gene: 7. The CDR3 runs 16 residues. The CDR3 coding sequence is TGTGCCACCAGTGAGTCAGGACAGGGTAGCTACAATGAGCAGTTCTTC. It yields the protein CATSESGQGSYNEQFF.

The gene calls are TRBV5-1 and TRBJ2-5; TRBD1 agrees at 8 bases. The CDR3 contains 17 residues. The ends lost 0 bases at V and 4 bases at J; junction bases unmatched: 11. Germline-derived CDR1 and CDR2 are SGHRS and YFSETQ. CDR3 protein: CASSLGAGQGRGETQYF. The CDR3 DNA sequence: TGCGCCAGCAGCTTGGGGGCCGGACAGGGTAGAGGAGAGACCCAGTACTTC.

The CDR3 DNA reads TGTGCCACCAGCAGTCCGGGACAGAACAATCAGCCCCAGCATTTT. Protein: CATSSPGQNNQPQHF. The V call is TRBV15, the J call TRBJ1-5, with 7 bases matching TRBD1. Per germline, CDR1 LNHNV and CDR2 YYDKDF (reference sequence). V shed 3 bases and J 3 bases; nucleotides not matched to a gene: 5. CDR3 size: 15 residues. The variable domain in full, with the rest retrieved from reference TRBV15 and TRBJ1-5, is DAMVIQNPRYQVTQFGKPVTLSCSQTLNHNVMYWYQQKSSQAPKLLFHYYDKDFNNEADTPDNFQSRRPNTSFCFLDIRSPGLGDTAMYLCATSSPGQNNQPQHFGDGTRLSIL.